Presented here are 20 T cell receptor beta chains from one specimen sequenced in a study of T cell changes during pregnancy in multiple sclerosis. The method was immunoSEQ multiplex PCR; TCRdb's version includes in-frame clones alone and lacks a portion of them. The data show 43,000 or so clones, approximately 91% seen once. The sample taken for sequencing was PBMCs (not recorded whether the cells were cultured). The receptors come from a female donor with multiple sclerosis, enrolled in a pregnancy study.

V usage is TRBV1 and J usage is TRBJ2-1; the table's TRBD2 call for D was not verified on the DNA. TRBV1 is designated a pseudogene. This CDR3 comprises 14 residues. The CDR3 protein is CTSSQRRVTNEQFF. The CDR3 nucleotides read TGCACCAGCAGCCAGCGACGGGTCACCAATGAGCAGTTCTTC.

The genes are TRBV5-4 and TRBJ1-2; D remains ambiguous. The ends were cut back, 4 bases at V and 8 bases at J, with 6 bases in the middle. The CDR3 loop spans 10 amino acids. Per the germline V gene, CDR1 is SGHNT and CDR2 is YYREEE (reference sequence). CDR3 nucleotides: TGTGCCAGCAGCCTGGGGGGCTACACCTTC. Translation gives CASSLGGYTF.

This rearrangement joins TRBV5-1 to TRBJ2-3, with D possibly TRBD2 on 6 matching bases. Trimming took off 2 bases at V and 0 bases at J, with 13 bases between the two ends. Per germline, CDR1 SGHRS and CDR2 YFSETQ. This CDR3 is built from 16 residues. CDR3 sequence reads: CASSFSGTPSTDTQYF. Here the CDR3 DNA reads TGCGCCAGCAGCTTCTCCGGGACTCCTAGCACAGATACGCAGTATTTT.

The chain recombines TRBV2 with TRBJ1-5; D is uncertain. Germline V gene data show CDR1 as SNHLY and CDR2 as FYNNEI. Trimming removed 4 bases at V and 5 bases at J, with 12 bases between. The CDR3 sequence is 14 residues long. DNA for the CDR3: TGTGCCAGCAGTGCACAAGAGCAGCATCAGCCCCAGCATTTT. Translation: CASSAQEQHQPQHF.

The V call is TRBV5-1, the J call TRBJ2-2; 10 positions agree with TRBD2. Germline CDR1 reads SGHRS; CDR2 reads YFSETQ. After removal of 2 bases from V and 4 bases from J, the junction contained 8 bases not matched to a gene. The CDR3 covers 17 residues. In DNA, the CDR3 is TGCGCCAGCAGCTTTTCCCGGACTAGCGGAGCCACCGGGGAGCTGTTTTTT. Protein sequence: CASSFSRTSGATGELFF.

This clone has just one count. The chain joins TRBV6-6 to TRBJ2-3; D is unclear. CDR1 is MNHNY and CDR2 is SVGAGI in the germline V gene (reference sequence). The CDR3 extends over 13 amino acids. With 2 bases removed from V and 0 bases from J, the gap between germline ends came to 3 bases. CDR3 amino acids: CASSYPSTDTQYF. The CDR3 DNA is TGTGCCAGCAGTTACCCAAGCACAGATACGCAGTATTTT.

The gene calls are TRBV11-2 and TRBJ2-3; D not certain. Trimming left V 4 bases short and J 1 base short, with 15 bases between. Germline assignment: CDR1 SGHAT and CDR2 FQNNGV. CDR3 length: 16 residues. CDR3 bases: TGTGCCAGCAGCTCGGCCTTACAGTACGGCACAGATACGCAGTATTTT. Amino acids: CASSSALQYGTDTQYF.

The V and J genes are TRBV6-5 and TRBJ2-4; no clear D. Germline V lookup: CDR1 MNHEY, CDR2 SVGAGI. V was trimmed by 2 bases and J by 9 bases, leaving 14 bases between them. CDR3 length: 14 amino acids. CDR3 DNA sequence: TGTGCCAGCAGTTACGACCGAAATAGGATCATTCAGTACTTC. Translated: CASSYDRNRIIQYF.

The chain couples TRBV14 to TRBJ2-7, with D unclear. The CDR3 contains 12 residues. V gave up 4 bases and J gave up 2 bases, with 6 bases separating them. Germline V gene lookup returns CDR1 SGHDN and CDR2 FVKESK. The CDR3 protein is CASSLAPYEQYF. For the CDR3, the DNA is TGTGCCAGCAGCCTGGCCCCCTACGAGCAGTACTTC.

The J gene is TRBJ2-7, the V gene TRBV21-1; the D call TRBD2 from the table was never checked on the DNA. TRBV21-1 is marked as a pseudogene. This CDR3 has 15 residues. The CDR3 nucleotides are TGTGCCAGCAGCGATGCAATAGCCGTGTTAGACGAGCAGTACTTC. Translated, it gives CASSDAIAVLDEQYF.

This chain joins TRBV4-2 and TRBJ2-7; D is possibly TRBD1 or TRBD2 (5 bases each). V was pared by 4 bases and J by 2 bases, with 12 bases between. This CDR3 has 14 residues. The V gene's germline CDR1 is LGHNA and CDR2 YNFKEQ. The CDR3 coding sequence is TGTGCCAGCAGCCTTGGGACGCCCGCCTACGAGCAGTACTTC. This encodes CASSLGTPAYEQYF.

The table lists this clone with a few counts. CDR3 protein: CASTLVRGFDEQFF. CDR3 bases: TGTGCCAGCACATTGGTCCGGGGGTTCGATGAGCAGTTCTTC. V usage is TRBV28 and J usage is TRBJ2-1; a possible D gene is TRBD2 (6 bases). The length of the CDR3 is 14 residues. V lost 7 bases and J lost 8, with 18 bases in between. CDR1 is MDHEN, CDR2 SYDVKM, per germline.

The chain combines TRBV7-9 with TRBJ1-1, with no clear D. In germline, CDR1 is SEHNR, CDR2 FQNEAQ (reference sequence). The CDR3 runs to 14 residues. Deletions cut 8 bases from V and 0 bases from J, with 13 bases between. The CDR3 sequence: CASGTAPMNTEAFF. As DNA, the CDR3 is TGTGCCAGCGGAACGGCCCCTATGAACACTGAAGCTTTCTTT.

The J gene is TRBJ1-2, the V gene TRBV30; 7 bases line up with TRBD1. The CDR3 spans 12 residues. V was clipped by 8 bases and J by 8 bases; unmatched bases: 11. Germline V gene sequence: CDR1 GTSNPN, CDR2 SVGIG (reference sequence). The CDR3 DNA reads TGTGCCGGACAGACAGGGAGTTTCGGCTACACCTTC. This sequence encodes CAGQTGSFGYTF.

The V call is TRBV7-9, the J call TRBJ1-2; tentative D call: TRBD1 (6 bases). The V gene's germline CDR1 is SEHNR and CDR2 FQNEAQ (reference sequence). The CDR3 extends over 15 amino acids. The V and J ends lost 4 bases and 4 bases respectively, with 16 bases between them. The CDR3: CASSSGGGSLYGYTF. The CDR3 coding sequence is TGTGCCAGCAGCTCCGGGGGGGGCTCCCTCTATGGCTACACCTTC. The full variable domain, in which reference TRBV7-9 and TRBJ1-2 provide the parts outside the CDR3, is DTGVSQNPRHKITKRGQNVTFRCDPISEHNRLYWYRQTLGQGPEFLTYFQNEAQLEKSRLLSDRFSAERPKGSFSTLEIQRTEQGDSAMYLCASSSGGGSLYGYTFGSGTRLTVV.

This clone was seen a few times. This sequence joins TRBV7-9 and TRBJ1-5; tentative D call: TRBD1 (6 bases). This CDR3 is 14 amino acids long. CDR1 is SEHNR, CDR2 FQNEAQ, per germline (reference sequence). V dropped 5 bases and J dropped 0 bases, with 8 bases sitting between them. The CDR3 DNA reads as TGTGCCAGCAGCAAACAGGGTAGCAATCAGCCCCAGCATTTT. It encodes CASSKQGSNQPQHF.

The chain employs TRBV10-2 and TRBJ1-1; 7 nucleotides line up with TRBD1. The CDR3 runs 13 residues. Germline loops: CDR1 WSHSY, CDR2 SAAADI. V dropped 4 bases and J dropped 4; count of bases not matched to a gene: 3. The CDR3 DNA reads TGCGCCAGCAGTGGACAGGGCTCCACTGAAGCTTTCTTT. Its protein is CASSGQGSTEAFF.

CDR3 DNA sequence: TGTGCCAGCAGTCCACAGGGGGCTCCTAGTGGCTACACCTTC. Its protein product is CASSPQGAPSGYTF. The chain has TRBV2 and TRBJ1-2; 9 positions match TRBD1. The CDR3 has 14 residues. Germline V gene lookup returns CDR1 SNHLY and CDR2 FYNNEI. Germline trimming cut 5 bases from V and 7 bases from J; bases unmatched to any gene: 8.

This rearrangement joins TRBV18 to TRBJ2-1; D is possibly TRBD1 (6 bases). The CDR3 spans 15 residues. Trimming stripped 1 base from V and 1 base from J, with 8 bases between. Germline V gene sequence: CDR1 KGHSH, CDR2 LQKENI. The CDR3 protein is CASSPQQGSYNEQFF. DNA for the CDR3: TGTGCCAGCTCACCACAGCAGGGGTCCTACAATGAGCAGTTCTTC.

V usage is TRBV2 and J usage is TRBJ2-3, with TRBD2 matching over 9 bases. Losses at the gene ends were 7 bases for V and 4 bases for J; bases not matched to a gene: 12. Looked up from germline, CDR1 is SNHLY and CDR2 is FYNNEI. This CDR3 contains 16 residues. In DNA, the CDR3 is TGTGCCAGCACAAGCGGTAAAGCGGGAGGTGCAGATACGCAGTATTTT. It is translated as CASTSGKAGGADTQYF.